The 28 T cell receptor beta chains below were found in one sample sequenced in a study of blood T cell repertoires in COVID-19. This table comes from immunoSEQ multiplex PCR, and its TCRdb copy is limited to in-frame clones, with some not included. The sample records about 86,000 clones, over 80% being singletons. The sample consisted of peripheral blood. These TCRs come from a woman older than 75 with active or convalescent COVID-19.

The rearrangement links TRBV18 to TRBJ1-6; D is uncertain. The CDR3 consists of 15 residues. Germline V gives CDR1 KGHSH, CDR2 LQKENI. Trimming cost V 2 bases and J 10 bases, with 15 bases left between them. The CDR3 here is CASSPASGLGSPLHF. As DNA, the CDR3 is TGTGCCAGCTCACCAGCTTCTGGGCTCGGATCACCCCTCCACTTT.

This clone has only a few counts. The chain links TRBV9 to TRBJ1-1; D uncertain. The V and J ends lost 2 bases and 0 bases respectively, with 8 bases between them. Germline V gene lookup returns CDR1 SGDLS and CDR2 YYNGEE. This CDR3 contains 14 residues. In nucleotides, the CDR3 is TGTGCCAGCAGCGTCGGACTGGTGAACACTGAAGCTTTCTTT. Protein sequence: CASSVGLVNTEAFF.

This chain joins TRBV13 and TRBJ1-6, with D hard to call. Per germline, CDR1 PRHDT and CDR2 FYEKMQ (reference sequence). V shed 2 bases and J shed 6 bases, with 8 bases lying between them. The CDR3 is 14 amino acids. The DNA of the CDR3 is TGTGCCAGCAGCTTATGGGCAGCTAATTCACCCCTCCACTTT. It codes for CASSLWAANSPLHF.

This CDR3 is CASSYSFSSLRAEQFF. The CDR3 DNA reads as TGTGCCAGCAGTTACTCGTTTAGTTCCTTGAGGGCAGAGCAGTTCTTC. The V gene is TRBV6-2 or TRBV6-3, the J gene TRBJ2-1; a weak D match, TRBD2 (5 bases). This CDR3 has 16 amino acids. From germline, CDR1 is MNHEY and CDR2 SVGEGT. Trimming left V 0 bases short and J 10 bases short, with 19 bases between.

There are a few counts of this clone. The gene calls are TRBV2 and TRBJ1-2; the D gene is possibly TRBD1 (5 bases). Trimming removed 2 bases from V and 4 bases from J, with 14 bases in between. CDR3 size: 15 residues. Germline V CDR1 and CDR2: SNHLY, FYNNEI. As DNA, the CDR3 is TGTGCCAGCAGTGAAAGGCAGGGATCATTCTATGGCTACACCTTC. Residues: CASSERQGSFYGYTF.

This sequence joins TRBV7-2 and TRBJ2-3; D may be TRBD1 (6 bases). The CDR3 loop spans 16 amino acids. Between the trimmed V and J ends, which lost 1 base and 1 base, there was a span of 12 bases. CDR1 is SGHTA, CDR2 FQGNSA, per germline. The CDR3 loop reads CASSLGQVDGTDTQYF. The CDR3 bases are TGTGCCAGCAGCTTAGGACAGGTAGACGGCACAGATACGCAGTATTTT.

The chain is built from TRBV18 and TRBJ1-1; D is uncertain. V was pared by 3 bases and J by 4 bases, with 9 bases between. The length of the CDR3 is 13 residues. Germline CDR1 KGHSH, CDR2 LQKENI. CDR3 sequence (DNA): TGTGCCAGCTCACCCGCGGGAGGCACTGAAGCTTTCTTT. This codes for CASSPAGGTEAFF.

This clone was picked up one time. The chain joins TRBV29-1 to TRBJ1-5, with 8 bases identical to TRBD1. Germline V CDR1 and CDR2: SQVTM, ANQGSEA. CDR3 length equals 13 residues. The J segment lost 4 bases and the V segment lost 4 bases, leaving 3 bases of the junction unmatched. This CDR3 reads CSVAGGQNQPQHF. CDR3 DNA sequence: TGCAGCGTTGCAGGGGGCCAGAATCAGCCCCAGCATTTT.

The V gene is TRBV27, the J gene TRBJ2-1, with 8 bases aligning to TRBD2. The CDR3 totals 15 residues. V dropped 3 bases and J dropped 4; count of bases not matched to a gene: 5. Germline assignment: CDR1 MNHEY and CDR2 SMNVEV (reference sequence). The CDR3 DNA reads TGTGCCAGCAGTTTTAGCGGGGTTGCGTACAATGAGCAGTTCTTC. Its translation is CASSFSGVAYNEQFF.

This chain joins TRBV5-8 and TRBJ2-7; D gene ambiguous. Germline V lookup: CDR1 SGHTS, CDR2 YDEGEE. This CDR3 has 14 residues. Trimming took off 7 bases at V and 3 bases at J, with 17 bases between the two ends. CDR3 sequence: CASPIPPADYEQYF. The CDR3 coding sequence is TGTGCCAGCCCCATCCCCCCGGCGGACTACGAGCAGTACTTC.

The chain carries TRBV28 and TRBJ1-2; a possible D gene is TRBD1 (5 bases). With 5 bases removed from V and 8 bases from J, the gap between germline ends came to 21 bases. There are 15 residues in the CDR3. The germline gives CDR1 MDHEN, CDR2 SYDVKM. CDR3 coding DNA: TGTGCCAGCAGTCCCGGGGGGACCCCGCAGCGCGGCTACACCTTC. This gives the protein CASSPGGTPQRGYTF.

The chain recombines TRBV5-4 with TRBJ2-5; D is unclear. This CDR3 spans 11 amino acids. In germline, CDR1 is SGHNT, CDR2 YYREEE (reference sequence). Trimming stripped 4 bases from V and 5 bases from J, with 6 bases between. CDR3 region: CASSTRETQYF. In DNA, the CDR3 is TGTGCCAGCAGCACTCGGGAGACCCAGTACTTC.

The J gene is TRBJ1-1, the V gene TRBV30; TRBD1 matches 10 bases. Germline CDR1 and CDR2: GTSNPN and SVGIG (reference sequence). The junction had 5 bases not matched to a gene; V was cut back by 4 bases and J by 0 bases. The CDR3 spans 15 residues. The CDR3 here is CAWTAGTGVNTEAFF. The CDR3 DNA is TGTGCCTGGACCGCCGGGACAGGGGTGAACACTGAAGCTTTCTTT.

The V call is TRBV9, the J call TRBJ2-5; TRBD2 might be the D (5 bases). The CDR3 contains 14 residues. V lost 3 bases to trimming and J lost 0 bases, with 9 bases between them. Germline V gene data show CDR1 as SGDLS and CDR2 as YYNGEE. The DNA for the CDR3 is TGTGCCAGCAGCGCCGGACTGTACCAAGAGACCCAGTACTTC. Its translation: CASSAGLYQETQYF.

The chain joins TRBV5-1 to TRBJ2-1, with D maybe TRBD2 (6 bases). Germline V gives CDR1 SGHRS, CDR2 YFSETQ. Deletions cut 6 bases from V and 8 bases from J, with 24 bases between. This CDR3 spans 16 amino acids. The CDR3 nucleotides are TGCGCCAGCACCAGGATGCGGGACCGAGCATCCGATGAGCAGTTCTTC. It yields the protein CASTRMRDRASDEQFF.

The gene calls are TRBV20-1 and TRBJ2-1; the D gene is possibly TRBD1 (5 bases). CDR3 size: 13 residues. The germline CDR1 and CDR2 sequences are DFQATT and SNEGSKA (reference sequence). The ends were cut back, 3 bases at V and 3 bases at J, with 9 bases in the middle. This CDR3 reads CSASRQSYNEQFF. DNA for the CDR3: TGCAGTGCTAGTAGACAGAGCTACAATGAGCAGTTCTTC.

The V call is TRBV28, the J call TRBJ2-5; D may be TRBD1 (6 bases). The CDR3 contains 12 residues. V lost 2 bases to trimming and J lost 7 bases, with 8 bases between them. The germline V gene has CDR1 MDHEN and CDR2 SYDVKM. The CDR3, as DNA: TGTGCCAGCAGTTTAAGCAGGGGGACCCAGTACTTC. Its protein is CASSLSRGTQYF. The whole variable domain, filled in from reference TRBV28 and TRBJ2-5, reads DVKVTQSSRYLVKRTGEKVFLECVQDMDHENMFWYRQDPGLGLRLIYFSYDVKMKEKGDIPEGYSVSREKKERFSLILESASTNQTSMYLCASSLSRGTQYFGPGTRLLVL.

This clone was counted between two and nine times. The chain is built from TRBV9 and TRBJ1-1, with no clear D. This CDR3 has 13 residues. Germline V gene data show CDR1 as SGDLS and CDR2 as YYNGEE. Trimming took 0 bases from V and 7 from J, leaving 10 bases between them. CDR3 region: CASSVDPAGEAFF. The CDR3 DNA follows: TGTGCCAGCAGCGTAGATCCCGCCGGTGAAGCTTTCTTT.

This sequence joins TRBV20-1 and TRBJ2-4; no definite D call. Trimming left V 3 bases short and J 0 bases short, with 6 bases between. CDR1 is DFQATT and CDR2 is SNEGSKA in the germline V gene (reference sequence). CDR3 size: 13 residues. The CDR3 DNA sequence: TGCAGTGCTAGTAGCTCAGCCAAAAACATTCAGTACTTC. Protein sequence: CSASSSAKNIQYF.

This clone was seen just once. The genes are TRBV4-3 and TRBJ2-7, with a weak D call TRBD1 (7 bases). The germline V and J ends were trimmed by 0 bases and 0 bases, with 15 bases remaining between them. This CDR3 spans 17 amino acids. The germline V gene has CDR1 LGHNA and CDR2 YSLEER. The CDR3 nucleotides are TGCGCCAGCAGCCAAGATCTTGCGGGACAGAGCTCCTACGAGCAGTACTTC. This encodes CASSQDLAGQSSYEQYF.

This chain uses TRBV15 with TRBJ2-7; TRBD1 matches 12 bases. This CDR3 has 20 residues. Trimming took 0 bases from V and 4 from J; bases not matched to a gene: 16. CDR1 and CDR2 from the germline V gene are LNHNV and YYDKDF (reference sequence). The CDR3 reads CATSRDYGGQGASRGYEQYF. The DNA for the CDR3 is TGTGCCACCAGCAGAGATTATGGGGGACAGGGGGCGTCGAGAGGATACGAGCAGTACTTC.

The chain joins TRBV5-4 to TRBJ1-6; TRBD1 matches 7 bases. Trimming at V came to 4 bases and at J to 3 bases, leaving 7 bases not matched to a gene. Germline CDR1 and CDR2: SGHNT and YYREEE (reference sequence). CDR3 length: 16 residues. The CDR3 here is CASSPGTDLYNSPLHF. The CDR3 coding sequence is TGTGCCAGCAGCCCGGGGACAGACCTCTATAATTCACCCCTCCACTTT.

The gene calls are TRBV28 and TRBJ1-5; D not resolved. The V and J ends lost 5 bases and 0 bases respectively, with 5 bases between them. CDR1 is MDHEN, CDR2 SYDVKM, per germline. The CDR3 consists of 13 residues. For the CDR3, the DNA is TGTGCCAGCAGTCAAAATAGCAATCAGCCCCAGCATTTT. Its translation: CASSQNSNQPQHF.

This chain joins TRBV6-5 and TRBJ2-7; D unclear. V shed 0 bases and J shed 4 bases, with 13 bases lying between them. The CDR3 contains 15 residues. Germline V gene sequence: CDR1 MNHEY, CDR2 SVGAGI. The DNA of the CDR3 is TGTGCCAGCAGTTACTCGAGTCAAGTCGGGTACGAGCAGTACTTC. Its translation: CASSYSSQVGYEQYF.

The rearrangement links TRBV25-1 to TRBJ2-4; D is perhaps TRBD1 (6 bases). The V end lost 4 bases, the J end lost 3 bases, and 13 bases lay between the germline ends. The CDR3 covers 15 residues. The germline V gene has CDR1 MGHDK and CDR2 SYGVNS. CDR3: CASSANTGIKNIQYF. The CDR3 DNA follows: TGTGCCAGCAGTGCGAATACAGGGATCAAAAACATTCAGTACTTC.

V usage is TRBV7-9 and J usage is TRBJ1-5; TRBD1 might be the D (6 bases). V lost 4 bases and J lost 0, with 7 bases in between. There are 14 residues in the CDR3. The germline CDR1 and CDR2 sequences are SEHNR and FQNEAQ (reference sequence). CDR3 nucleotide sequence: TGTGCCAGCAGCTACAGGGATAGCAATCAGCCCCAGCATTTT. Residues: CASSYRDSNQPQHF. Filled out from reference TRBV7-9 and TRBJ1-5, the complete variable domain reads DTGVSQNPRHKITKRGQNVTFRCDPISEHNRLYWYRQTLGQGPEFLTYFQNEAQLEKSRLLSDRFSAERPKGSFSTLEIQRTEQGDSAMYLCASSYRDSNQPQHFGDGTRLSIL.

The chain uses TRBV12-5 and TRBJ2-1; maybe TRBD2 (6 bases). V shed 1 base and J shed 4 bases, with 11 bases lying between them. The CDR3 is 15 amino acids. CDR1 and CDR2 from the germline V gene are LGHNT and FRNRAP. CDR3 amino acids: CASGLGLSGYNEQFF. In nucleotides, the CDR3 is TGTGCTAGTGGTTTGGGGCTTAGCGGATACAATGAGCAGTTCTTC.

J is TRBJ1-2 and V is TRBV7-9; D is unresolved. This CDR3 contains 15 residues. V was trimmed by 0 bases and J by 10 bases, leaving 18 bases between them. Per the germline V gene, CDR1 is SEHNR and CDR2 is FQNEAQ (reference sequence). The CDR3 bases are TGTGCCAGCAGCTTAGCTGTTTTGACCGCCGACTCCTACACCTTC. It specifies CASSLAVLTADSYTF.